The 28 T cell receptor beta chains presented below share a single source sample, sequenced in a study of human CD8 memory T cell subsets (dated by TCRdb to 2020 to 2021). A Human TCR Profiling Kit was used to prepare UMI-labeled 5' RACE TCRbeta libraries. With the reads reprocessed by TCRdb, a single entry stands for each CDR3 protein sequence and no DNA is reported. For this sample, the table gives about 18,000 distinct CDR3 sequences. The ten largest clonotypes hold approximately 5% of the sample. The specimen sequenced was CD8+ T cells from PBMCs. These receptors came from a human donor in good health.

Judged by frequency, this clonotype is medium-sized. The V call is TRBV12-3 or TRBV12-4, the J call TRBJ2-1; there is no DNA to check the TCRdb D call of TRBD2. The CDR3 loop spans 11 amino acids. CDR3 sequence: CASSPLIEQFF.

CDR3 sequence: CAGGGTSGEQYF. The V and J genes are TRBV18 and TRBJ2-7; without DNA, the TCRdb call of TRBD2 cannot be checked. Germline values: CDR1 KGHSH, CDR2 LQKENI. CDR3 length: 12 residues.

The rearrangement joins TRBV4-1 to TRBJ2-4; no DNA is available, so the TRBD2 call from TCRdb remains unchecked. The CDR3 runs 22 residues. From germline, CDR1 is MGHRA and CDR2 YSYEKL. This CDR3 reads CASSQESGSLAGGPYGKNIQYF.

The chain recombines TRBV12-3 or TRBV12-4 with TRBJ1-2; TCRdb lists TRBD1, though no DNA is available to test this call. The CDR3 runs 15 residues. CDR3 amino acids: CASSLGDRGIGGYTF.

This rearrangement joins TRBV7-2 to TRBJ2-2; TCRdb selects TRBD1, and the lack of DNA leaves this call unchecked. The CDR3 has 12 residues. Looked up from germline, CDR1 is SGHTA and CDR2 is FQGNSA. The CDR3 sequence is CASSPWAGELFF.

The rearrangement links TRBV24-1 to TRBJ2-5; TCRdb names TRBD1, which stays unverified in the absence of DNA. This CDR3 contains 12 residues. Germline CDR1 and CDR2: KGHDR and SFDVKD. CDR3 sequence: CATSAGEETQYF.

The J gene is TRBJ2-3, the V gene TRBV13; lacking DNA, the TRBD2 call made by TCRdb goes unchecked. The germline V gene encodes CDR1 PRHDT and CDR2 FYEKMQ (reference sequence). The CDR3 consists of 15 residues. The CDR3 sequence: CASSFWTSGADTQYF.

The chain combines TRBV19 with TRBJ1-1; TCRdb selects TRBD1, and the lack of DNA leaves this call unchecked. This CDR3 has 13 residues. Germline V gene data show CDR1 as LNHDA and CDR2 as SQIVND (reference sequence). CDR3 sequence: CASFGGGGTEAFF.

The chain has TRBV24-1 and TRBJ1-5. CDR3 length equals 14 residues. Germline V lookup: CDR1 KGHDR, CDR2 SFDVKD. The CDR3 sequence: CATSDLGVSQPQHF.

The genes are TRBV28 and TRBJ2-7. Germline assignment: CDR1 MDHEN and CDR2 SYDVKM. This CDR3 has 13 residues. The CDR3 loop is CASSLTNSYEQYF.

V gene TRBV28 combines with J gene TRBJ1-1; with no DNA, the TCRdb D assignment of TRBD1 cannot be verified. The CDR3 has 13 amino acids. Germline CDR1 reads MDHEN; CDR2 reads SYDVKM. CDR3 loop: CASGGPGGTEAFF.

J is TRBJ2-7 and V is TRBV11-2. The germline gives CDR1 SGHAT, CDR2 FQNNGV. This CDR3 region has 14 residues. CDR3 loop: CASSLGSGPYEQYF.

The chain is built from TRBV5-1 and TRBJ2-7; there is no DNA to check the TCRdb D call of TRBD1. The CDR3 loop spans 14 amino acids. The germline CDR1 and CDR2 sequences are SGHRS and YFSETQ. CDR3 residues: CASSLRTRGSEQYF.

The rearrangement uses TRBV5-6 and TRBJ2-2; the TCRdb D gene call, TRBD2, has no DNA to confirm it. The CDR3 totals 17 residues. The germline V gene encodes CDR1 SGHDT and CDR2 YYEEEE. The CDR3 sequence is CASSQGLAGVDTGELFF.

This chain connects TRBV5-1 to TRBJ1-3; the D call from TCRdb, TRBD1, cannot be confirmed without DNA. There are 15 residues in the CDR3. The germline V gene has CDR1 SGHRS and CDR2 YFSETQ. The CDR3 region is CASSLDRGPGNTIYF.

The V gene is TRBV18, the J gene TRBJ2-1; TCRdb returns TRBD2, unconfirmable since there is no DNA. Germline-derived CDR1 and CDR2 are KGHSH and LQKENI. The CDR3 has 15 residues. The CDR3 loop reads CASSPSGDRGYEQFF.

This clonotype is labeled medium-sized based on frequency. Here the CDR3 reads CSVEATGGGTGELFF. V and J are TRBV29-1 and TRBJ2-2; with no DNA, the TCRdb D assignment of TRBD1 cannot be verified. Germline lookup yields CDR1 SQVTM and CDR2 ANQGSEA. The CDR3 runs 15 residues.

The V gene is TRBV4-1, the J gene TRBJ2-1; TCRdb gives TRBD2 as the D gene, but with no DNA this cannot be confirmed. The CDR3 consists of 15 residues. Germline V CDR1 and CDR2: MGHRA, YSYEKL. CDR3 sequence: CASSQVLGSLNEQFF.

The chain couples TRBV4-2 to TRBJ2-1; lacking DNA, the TRBD1 call made by TCRdb goes unchecked. The CDR3 loop spans 15 amino acids. CDR1 is LGHNA, CDR2 YNFKEQ, per germline. CDR3 protein: CASSQEGTPSNEQFF.

J is TRBJ2-1 and V is TRBV3-1; absent DNA, TCRdb's TRBD2 call cannot be checked. CDR3 length: 14 residues. CDR1 and CDR2 (germline): LGHDT, YNNKEL (reference sequence). The CDR3 region is CASSQELARDEQFF.

The V gene is TRBV11-2, the J gene TRBJ2-7; TCRdb's assignment of TRBD2 cannot be checked, as there is no DNA. The CDR3 totals 16 residues. Germline values: CDR1 SGHAT, CDR2 FQNNGV. The CDR3 sequence: CASSFGVGGGAYEQYF. The full variable domain, in which reference TRBV11-2 and TRBJ2-7 provide the parts outside the CDR3, is EAGVAQSPRYKIIEKRQSVAFWCNPISGHATLYWYQQILGQGPKLLIQFQNNGVVDDSQLPKDRFSAERLKGVDSTLKIQPAKLEDSAVYLCASSFGVGGGAYEQYFGPGTRLTVT.

V gene TRBV6-5 combines with J gene TRBJ2-1; TCRdb returns TRBD2, unconfirmable since there is no DNA. This CDR3 is built from 15 residues. CDR1 MNHEY and CDR2 SVGAGI come from the germline V gene. The CDR3 loop is CASSPGTSGYNEQFF.

The gene calls are TRBV4-3 and TRBJ2-3; TCRdb's D call, TRBD2, is unchecked because there is no DNA. This CDR3 is built from 13 residues. The germline V gene encodes CDR1 LGHNA and CDR2 YSLEER. Here the CDR3 reads CASSPGEGDTQYF.

The rearrangement links TRBV7-2 to TRBJ2-1; TCRdb names TRBD1, which stays unverified in the absence of DNA. The CDR3 sequence is 15 residues long. The V gene's germline CDR1 is SGHTA and CDR2 FQGNSA. CDR3 sequence reads: CASSLVPGGYNEQFF.

The chain joins TRBV11-3 to TRBJ2-1; the TRBD2 assignment by TCRdb is unverifiable without DNA. The CDR3 contains 16 residues. Germline CDR1 SGHNT, CDR2 YENEEA. CDR3 protein: CASSGKSRRGSGEQFF. Looking up the rest from reference TRBV11-3 and TRBJ2-1 gives the full variable domain: EAGVVQSPRYKIIEKKQPVAFWCNPISGHNTLYWYLQNLGQGPELLIRYENEEAVDDSQLPKDRFSAERLKGVDSTLKIQPAELGDSAVYLCASSGKSRRGSGEQFFGPGTRLTVL.

The chain recombines TRBV7-2 with TRBJ2-7. The CDR3 spans 14 residues. Germline V gives CDR1 SGHTA, CDR2 FQGNSA. The CDR3 loop reads CASSLGVGTYEQYF.

Considering frequency, this clonotype is medium-sized. The chain uses TRBV11-1 and TRBJ1-1. The length of the CDR3 is 12 residues. Looked up from germline, CDR1 is SGHAT and CDR2 is FQDESV (reference sequence). CDR3 in amino acids: CASSSSNTEAFF.

V and J are TRBV6-2 or TRBV6-3 and TRBJ2-3; TCRdb names TRBD2, which stays unverified in the absence of DNA. The germline V gene encodes CDR1 MNHEY and CDR2 SVGEGT. This CDR3 contains 15 residues. The CDR3 loop is CASSKRTSGTDTQYF.